This T cell receptor beta chain was recovered during a study of metastatic and nonmetastatic thyroid tumors. About the research overall: The authors compared repertoires across blood and tumor or nodule tissue from malignant and benign thyroid patients.

This clone was observed a few times. Antigen unknown. Trimming removed 4 bases at V and 2 bases at J, with 9 bases between. Per germline, CDR1 MNHNY and CDR2 SVGAGI (reference sequence). The CDR3 is 13 residues long. Thyroid surgery had not been preceded by any treatment in any patient. Study-wide results and caveats: Reported TCR beta diversity, measured in blood and tumor, was significantly higher for malignant thyroid tumors than for benign nodules.

In the study's own analysis: Using the CDR3 differences seen across clinicopathological groups, the authors built a distant-metastasis classifier for papillary thyroid cancer, which was meant to discriminate distant-metastatic patients. With MiXCR, TCRdb called clones anew from the PCR reads. Clone size and V and J calls follow TCRdb, not the original study. The sample includes approximately 17,000 clones, around a quarter of them seen just once. This receptor was obtained from a female donor with papillary thyroid cancer or a benign thyroid nodule (not recorded which). Some clones in this sample may be carry-over from other donors' samples. The source material was tumor tissue. The chain recombines TRBV6-6 with TRBJ2-7; D is unresolved. In DNA, the CDR3 is TGTGCCAGCAGTTTAGGGCCCACCTACGAGCAGTACTTC. This codes for CASSLGPTYEQYF.